A single sample is the source of the 10 T cell receptor beta chains below, sequenced in a study of T cell responses to AZD1222 COVID-19 vaccine. Assay used: immunoSEQ multiplex PCR; TCRdb lists only in-frame clones, some missing. The table records about 150,000 clones, 80% to 90% of them present only once. Sequencing used peripheral blood, obtained on day 0 of MenACWY control vaccination. These receptors all stem from an adult in good health.

This chain joins TRBV7-2 and TRBJ2-2, with 11 bases identical to TRBD2. V gave up 5 bases and J gave up 6 bases; unmatched junction bases: 8. Germline CDR1 SGHTA, CDR2 FQGNSA. This CDR3 has 16 amino acids. CDR3 amino acids: CASSASSGGRSGELFF. CDR3 sequence (DNA): TGTGCCAGCAGCGCCTCTAGCGGGGGGCGATCCGGGGAGCTGTTTTTT.

The count of this clone is one. CDR3 protein: CASSFPPGQGAQQFF. For the CDR3, the DNA is TGTGCCAGCAGTTTTCCGCCGGGACAGGGGGCGCAGCAGTTCTTC. This chain joins TRBV28 and TRBJ2-1; TRBD1 matches 12 bases. Per the germline V gene, CDR1 is MDHEN and CDR2 is SYDVKM. V shed 3 bases and J 11 bases; nucleotides not matched to a gene: 8. The CDR3 loop spans 15 amino acids.

V is TRBV10-3 and J is TRBJ1-4; D is ambiguous. Trimming pared 3 bases from V and 4 bases from J, leaving 15 bases between. This CDR3 is 16 amino acids long. Germline V lookup: CDR1 ENHRY, CDR2 SYGVKD. The CDR3 sequence is CAISDSGHRLNEKLFF. For the CDR3, the DNA is TGTGCCATCAGTGACTCTGGGCACCGCCTTAATGAAAAACTGTTTTTT.

The genes are TRBV28 and TRBJ1-2; 7 positions match TRBD1. CDR3 length equals 15 residues. Trimming removed 5 bases from V and 3 bases from J; junction bases left unmatched: 9. CDR1 is MDHEN and CDR2 is SYDVKM in the germline V gene. DNA of the CDR3: TGTGCCAGCAGTCCTACACAGGGGAGATACTATGGCTACACCTTC. Translation: CASSPTQGRYYGYTF.

V gene TRBV2 combines with J gene TRBJ1-4, with a tentative D call TRBD1 (6 bases). V shed 7 bases and J shed 8 bases, with 17 bases lying between them. The CDR3 sequence is 14 residues long. Germline CDR1 reads SNHLY; CDR2 reads FYNNEI. The DNA for the CDR3 is TGTGCCAGCATTCGCGGGGGCTCGGGGGAAAAACTGTTTTTT. Translated: CASIRGGSGEKLFF.

This chain links TRBV6-6 with TRBJ2-1; 12 nucleotides line up with TRBD2. V was pared by 3 bases and J by 8 bases, with 8 bases of the junction left unmatched. This CDR3 has 16 amino acids. Germline CDR1 reads MNHNY; CDR2 reads SVGAGI (reference sequence). The CDR3 DNA reads as TGTGCCAGCAGTTATATTACTAGCGGGGGGTTCTATGAGCAGTTCTTC. Protein: CASSYITSGGFYEQFF.

This chain uses TRBV19 with TRBJ2-5; D gene ambiguous. Germline assignment: CDR1 LNHDA and CDR2 SQIVND (reference sequence). The CDR3 contains 13 residues. Deletions cut 6 bases from V and 5 bases from J, with 13 bases between. The CDR3 protein is CASSGWSLETQYF. The CDR3 DNA follows: TGTGCCAGTAGCGGGTGGTCCCTGGAGACCCAGTACTTC.

The chain joins TRBV6-1 to TRBJ2-6; 10 bases match TRBD1. Germline CDR1 MNHNS, CDR2 SASEGT. V lost 4 bases, J lost 0 bases, and 3 bases stayed unmatched. The CDR3 totals 17 residues. This CDR3 is CASSGGQGLSGANVLTF. CDR3 sequence (DNA): TGTGCCAGCAGTGGGGGACAGGGGCTCTCTGGGGCCAACGTCCTGACTTTC.

In this sample, this clone turned up once. The chain uses TRBV6-5 and TRBJ1-4; TRBD1 is a possible D gene (6 bases). Germline V gene data show CDR1 as MNHEY and CDR2 as SVGAGI. The length of the CDR3 is 14 residues. V was trimmed by 8 bases and J by 5 bases, leaving 15 bases between them. The CDR3: CASGSGAINEKLFF. DNA of the CDR3: TGTGCCAGCGGATCAGGGGCCATCAATGAAAAACTGTTTTTT.

This chain uses TRBV12-5 with TRBJ1-3; D possibly corresponds to TRBD1 (5 bases). Germline assignment: CDR1 LGHNT and CDR2 FRNRAP. The CDR3 spans 13 residues. The V gene lost 5 bases and the J gene lost 4 bases, with 9 bases spanning the gap. CDR3 DNA sequence: TGTGCTAGTGGTCCGCCAGGGGGAAACACCATATATTTT. It yields the protein CASGPPGGNTIYF.